Shown below are 20 T cell receptor beta chains from a single sample sequenced in a study of cytomegalovirus exposure and HLA in healthy donors. The PCR made use of 60 Vbeta and 13 Jbeta primers. The protocol was immunoSEQ multiplex PCR, while the TCRdb copy is restricted to in-frame clones and leaves out a portion. The sample shows approximately 210,000 clones, 65% to 85% of them seen only once. The sequenced sample consisted of PBMCs. Every receptor here comes from a man aged 18 to 30 in good health and CMV-seronegative.

The V call is TRBV4-2, the J call TRBJ2-5, with D possibly being TRBD2 (5 bases). Trimming took off 1 base at V and 4 bases at J, with 16 bases between the two ends. The CDR3 totals 16 residues. Germline V CDR1 and CDR2: LGHNA, YNFKEQ. The CDR3 nucleotides read TGTGCCAGCAGCCAAGGGCCTAGCCTTGGTCGAGAGACCCAGTACTTC. Translated: CASSQGPSLGRETQYF.

The rearrangement uses TRBV15 and TRBJ1-1; D may be TRBD1 (6 bases). This CDR3 is built from 14 residues. Germline lookup yields CDR1 LNHNV and CDR2 YYDKDF (reference sequence). With 3 bases removed from V and 3 bases from J, the gap between germline ends came to 11 bases. DNA for the CDR3: TGTGCCACCAGCAGCCCAGGGGTGGACACTGAAGCTTTCTTT. This gives the protein CATSSPGVDTEAFF. Supplemented by reference TRBV15 and TRBJ1-1, the full variable domain reads DAMVIQNPRYQVTQFGKPVTLSCSQTLNHNVMYWYQQKSSQAPKLLFHYYDKDFNNEADTPDNFQSRRPNTSFCFLDIRSPGLGDTAMYLCATSSPGVDTEAFFGQGTRLTVV.

The rearrangement joins TRBV7-9 to TRBJ2-5; no firm D call. The tail of the sequence fits TRBJ2-7 better, so the J call may be wrong. Germline-derived CDR1 and CDR2 are SEHNR and FQNEAQ (reference sequence). The CDR3 loop spans 14 amino acids. This CDR3 is CASSLRQATYEQYF. CDR3 DNA: TGTGCCAGCAGCCTCCGACAAGCCACCTACGAGCAGTACTTC.

The genes are TRBV19 and TRBJ2-5, with TRBD2 identical over 11 bases. The CDR3 totals 17 residues. V lost 2 bases to trimming and J lost 1 base; unmatched junction nucleotides: 6. Germline loops: CDR1 LNHDA, CDR2 SQIVND (reference sequence). In nucleotides, the CDR3 is TGTGCCAGTAGTATACCCATGACTAGCGGGACCCAAGAGACCCAGTACTTC. Protein sequence: CASSIPMTSGTQETQYF.

The chain recombines TRBV28 with TRBJ2-2, with 7 nucleotides matching TRBD2. Germline CDR1 MDHEN, CDR2 SYDVKM. Trimming removed 2 bases from V and 3 bases from J; junction bases left unmatched: 3. The CDR3 is 15 residues long. CDR3 region: CASSLTGGYTGELFF. The CDR3 DNA is TGTGCCAGCAGTTTAACGGGGGGATACACCGGGGAGCTGTTTTTT.

The chain uses TRBV27 and TRBJ2-1; D is perhaps TRBD1 (5 bases). The germline V gene has CDR1 MNHEY and CDR2 SMNVEV (reference sequence). The CDR3 is 16 amino acids. Trimming removed 2 bases from V and 1 base from J, with 12 bases in between. The CDR3 DNA reads as TGTGCCAGCAGTTTAAGGGCAGGGAATTCCTACAATGAGCAGTTCTTC. Amino acids: CASSLRAGNSYNEQFF.

The rearrangement joins TRBV29-1 to TRBJ1-4; TRBD1 agrees at 8 bases. Germline V gene data show CDR1 as SQVTM and CDR2 as ANQGSEA. The CDR3 sequence is 13 residues long. Trimming removed 6 bases from V and 4 bases from J; junction bases left unmatched: 4. DNA of the CDR3: TGCAGCGTCACGGGACAGGATAATGAAAAACTGTTTTTT. Amino acids: CSVTGQDNEKLFF. Using reference TRBV29-1 and TRBJ1-4 for the parts outside the CDR3, the full variable domain is SAVISQKPSRDICQRGTSLTIQCQVDSQVTMMFWYRQQPGQSLTLIATANQGSEATYESGFVIDKFPISRPNLTFSTLTVSNMSPEDSSIYLCSVTGQDNEKLFFGSGTQLSVL.

V usage is TRBV4-3 and J usage is TRBJ1-1, with a tentative D call TRBD1 (6 bases). The V gene's germline CDR1 is LGHNA and CDR2 YSLEER. Trimming pared 3 bases from V and 4 bases from J, leaving 12 bases between. The CDR3 is 14 amino acids. CDR3 residues: CASSHHRDGTEAFF. CDR3 nucleotides: TGCGCCAGCAGCCACCACAGGGATGGCACTGAAGCTTTCTTT.

The rearrangement links TRBV4-2 to TRBJ1-1; D is unresolved. CDR1 LGHNA and CDR2 YNFKEQ come from the germline V gene. The CDR3 has 16 amino acids. With 4 bases removed from V and 4 bases from J, the gap between germline ends came to 19 bases. CDR3 nucleotide sequence: TGTGCCAGCAGCCCCTTCAGCGGCAGACTGAGCACTGAAGCTTTCTTT. It yields the protein CASSPFSGRLSTEAFF.

The chain has TRBV12-5 and TRBJ2-1; D is unresolved. V lost 6 bases and J 8 bases, leaving 26 bases between the germline ends. The CDR3 consists of 17 residues. From germline, CDR1 is LGHNT and CDR2 FRNRAP. CDR3 loop: CASGPTRPGRSIDEQFF. Here the CDR3 DNA reads TGTGCTAGTGGCCCGACCCGTCCGGGTCGCTCGATTGATGAGCAGTTCTTC.

The chain recombines TRBV11-2 with TRBJ1-2; D call uncertain. CDR3 length: 15 residues. Trimming cost V 1 base and J 4 bases, with 13 bases left between them. Germline V gene lookup returns CDR1 SGHAT and CDR2 FQNNGV. For the CDR3, the DNA is TGTGCCAGCAGCTTAGTGCCGGACTGGGGCTATGGCTACACCTTC. Translating it yields CASSLVPDWGYGYTF.

The chain links TRBV29-1 to TRBJ2-3, with TRBD2 matching over 7 bases. The CDR3 has 13 residues. The germline gives CDR1 SQVTM, CDR2 ANQGSEA. The V segment lost 2 bases and the J segment 2 bases; nucleotides outside the gene matches: 1. The CDR3 protein is CSVELAVTDTQYF. The CDR3 nucleotides read TGCAGCGTTGAACTAGCGGTCACAGATACGCAGTATTTT.

DNA of the CDR3: TGTGCCTGGAGTGTCCCCAGGCACGGCGATATGAACACTGAAGCTTTCTTT. Translating it yields CAWSVPRHGDMNTEAFF. V is TRBV30 and J is TRBJ1-1; no firm D call. The CDR3 spans 17 residues. Germline V gene data show CDR1 as GTSNPN and CDR2 as SVGIG (reference sequence). Trimming shortened V by 0 bases and J by 0 bases, and 17 bases separated the two germline ends.

This chain links TRBV29-1 with TRBJ2-2; D uncertain. Germline V gene data show CDR1 as SQVTM and CDR2 as ANQGSEA. Trimming pared 4 bases from V and 0 bases from J, leaving 6 bases between. This CDR3 has 13 amino acids. The CDR3 DNA reads TGCAGCGTTGTTCCAGCGAACACCGGGGAGCTGTTTTTT. Protein sequence: CSVVPANTGELFF.

This chain connects TRBV6-5 to TRBJ2-7; 9 nucleotides align to TRBD1. Germline-derived CDR1 and CDR2 are MNHEY and SVGAGI. Trimming removed 8 bases from V and 3 bases from J; junction bases left unmatched: 8. The CDR3 length is 14 residues. The CDR3 DNA is TGTGCCAGCGCTATGGACAGGGGCAACTACGAGCAGTACTTC. It codes for CASAMDRGNYEQYF.

The gene calls are TRBV18 and TRBJ1-1; D not resolved. Germline V gives CDR1 KGHSH, CDR2 LQKENI. The CDR3 totals 13 residues. Trimming stripped 1 base from V and 1 base from J, with 4 bases between. The CDR3 reads CASSPQRNTEAFF. CDR3 sequence (DNA): TGTGCCAGCTCACCACAGAGGAACACTGAAGCTTTCTTT.

The chain employs TRBV7-2 and TRBJ1-2; D call uncertain. V was cut by 2 bases and J by 8 bases, with 9 bases left in between. The CDR3 consists of 12 residues. CDR1 SGHTA and CDR2 FQGNSA come from the germline V gene. CDR3 DNA sequence: TGTGCCAGCAGCTTACCCGGGGAGGGCTACACCTTC. This gives the protein CASSLPGEGYTF.

The chain is built from TRBV5-1 and TRBJ1-3; D is perhaps TRBD1 (5 bases). V lost 0 bases and J lost 2, with 12 bases in between. Germline values: CDR1 SGHRS, CDR2 YFSETQ. CDR3 size: 16 residues. DNA for the CDR3: TGCGCCAGCAGCTTGGGCACAGGAGGGACTGGAAACACCATATATTTT. Its protein is CASSLGTGGTGNTIYF.

This clone was counted only a few times. The genes are TRBV25-1 and TRBJ1-2; 9 nucleotides agree with TRBD1. This CDR3 has 15 amino acids. V was clipped by 8 bases and J by 4 bases; unmatched bases: 11. The V gene's germline CDR1 is MGHDK and CDR2 SYGVNS. In nucleotides, the CDR3 is TGTGCCAGCCAGTTTAATACGGGACAGGGCTATGGCTACACCTTC. It translates to CASQFNTGQGYGYTF.

J is TRBJ2-1 and V is TRBV11-2, with 9 bases matching TRBD2. The CDR3 sequence is 18 residues long. V lost 5 bases, J lost 0 bases, and 11 bases stayed unmatched. Germline V CDR1 and CDR2: SGHAT, FQNNGV. The CDR3 reads CASSLRLAAGISYNEQFF. The CDR3 DNA is TGTGCCAGCAGCCTCAGACTAGCGGCTGGAATCTCCTACAATGAGCAGTTCTTC.